Listed below are T cell receptor beta chains from one sample, sequenced in a study of beta chain features in type 1 diabetes. Sequenced by immunoSEQ multiplex PCR; TCRdb stores in-frame clones only, minus some. The table has approximately 160,000 clones, approximately 9.9% seen once. Sequenced: central memory CD4+ T cells from blood. These receptors came from a woman aged 18 to 35 in good health. Each CDR3 is given with its conserved first and last residue. Each record gives: clone size, D gene, V gene, J gene, CDR3 DNA, CDR3 protein. The D gene is left open where the match is weak. Clone size is stated in some rows and not others, as once, few, many or a class when expanded.

>few|.|TRBV6-5|TRBJ2-1
TGTGCCAGCAGTTACAGAGGGGGCTACAATGAGCAGTTCTTC
CASSYRGGYNEQFF
>.|TRBD2|TRBV28|TRBJ2-7
TGTGCCAGCAGTTCCCCGGGACTAGCAACCTACGAGCAGTACTTC
CASSSPGLATYEQYF
>.|.|TRBV30|TRBJ2-1
TGTGCCTGGAGTGTACTGGTTAGGGGCGGTGAGCAGTTCTTC
CAWSVLVRGGEQFF
>few|.|TRBV25-1|TRBJ1-2
TGTGCCAGCAGTGGAGGACAAACCTCTAACTATGGCTACACCTTC
CASSGGQTSNYGYTF
>.|.|TRBV29-1|TRBJ1-2
TGCAGCGGGACAGATTCTAACTATGGCTACACCTTC
CSGTDSNYGYTF
>.|TRBD1|TRBV5-1|TRBJ1-2
TGCGCCAGCAGCCCCACAGGGGGGAACTATGGCTACACCTTC
CASSPTGGNYGYTF
>few|.|TRBV5-1|TRBJ2-7
TGCGCCAGCAGCTTCGTGGCAGATTCCTACGAGCAGTACTTC
CASSFVADSYEQYF
>few|TRBD2|TRBV4-3|TRBJ2-4
TGCGCCAGCAGCCCCCAGCGGGGGGGACCTGGGGGCAAAAACATTCAGTACTTC
CASSPQRGGPGGKNIQYF
>few|.|TRBV25-1|TRBJ2-7
TGTGCCAGCAGTGGGGACACGAGCTCCTACGAGCAGTACTTC
CASSGDTSSYEQYF
>.|.|TRBV2|TRBJ1-3
TGTGCCAGCAGTCGACAGGAGACTGGAAACACCATATATTTT
CASSRQETGNTIYF
>.|TRBD1|TRBV29-1|TRBJ1-5
TGCAGCGTCTTGGGACAGTCCGGCCAGCCCCAGCATTTT
CSVLGQSGQPQHF
>.|TRBD2|TRBV4-2|TRBJ2-3
TGTGCCAGCAGCCAAGACAAGGCGGGAGGGGGCACAGATACGCAGTATTTT
CASSQDKAGGGTDTQYF
>.|.|TRBV5-1|TRBJ2-7
TGCGCCAGCAGCTTAAGGACAGCTTCGGGCGAGCAGTACTTC
CASSLRTASGEQYF
>few|.|TRBV6-5|TRBJ2-5
TGTGCCAGCAGTCGAGGGCGACGAGAGACCCAGTACTTC
CASSRGRRETQYF
>few|TRBD2|TRBV6-1|TRBJ2-1
TGTGCCAGCAGTGGACTAGCGGGGCGCAATGAGCAGTTCTTC
CASSGLAGRNEQFF
>few|TRBD2|TRBV10-3|TRBJ2-2
TGTGCCATCAAATCTAGCGGGGGGGCGACCGGGGAGCTGTTTTTT
CAIKSSGGATGELFF
>few|TRBD1|TRBV29-1|TRBJ1-5
TGCAGCGTTGTAATAGGAGGGTCGCAGGGGGTAGTTCAGCCCCAGCATTTT
CSVVIGGSQGVVQPQHF
>.|.|TRBV5-1|TRBJ2-5
TGCGCCAGCAGCCCCGGGAACCCCCAAGAGACCCAGTACTTC
CASSPGNPQETQYF
>few|.|TRBV7-2|TRBJ2-2
TGTGCCAGCAGTCCATCAACAGGGTTCGGCGGGGAGCTGTTTTTT
CASSPSTGFGGELFF
>few|.|TRBV5-1|TRBJ2-6
TGCGCCAGCAGCTTGACGACAGATCCCCTCTCTGGGGCCAACGTCCTGACTTTC
CASSLTTDPLSGANVLTF
>few|TRBD2|TRBV7-9|TRBJ2-7
TGTGCCAGCAGCTCCGCGGGGGGACATCAGTACTTC
CASSSAGGHQYF
>few|.|TRBV7-8|TRBJ1-4
TGTGCCAGCGGACAGAATTATGAAAAACTGTTTTTT
CASGQNYEKLFF
>few|.|TRBV7-8|TRBJ2-3
TGTGCCAGCAGCTCGACTAGAGGGGCAGATACGCAGTATTTT
CASSSTRGADTQYF